This T cell receptor beta chain was sequenced for a study of blood T cell repertoires in COVID-19. On the study more broadly: Both acute and convalescent COVID-19 samples were obtained from the United States, Italy and Spain. Sources were T cells, B-cell-depleted T cells, or PBMCs; the material itself was cDNA or gDNA.

Germline CDR1 reads SNHLY; CDR2 reads FYNNEI. CDR3 length equals 15 residues. J lost 8 bases, V lost 6 bases, and 9 bases had no gene match. Per the authors' pipeline: Using reference gene primer amplification, nucleated cell counts were estimated. Clones were read by immunoSEQ multiplex PCR, and TCRdb kept only the in-frame ones, dropping some. The V and J calls and clone size come from that table; D and trimming were worked out from the DNA. In the table there are 40,000 to 65,000 clones, around 80% of which are singletons. What was sequenced was peripheral blood. The TCR sequence derives from a human donor in a cohort sampled during active COVID-19. The chain uses TRBV2 and TRBJ1-6; the match to TRBD1 covers 8 bases. CDR3 coding DNA: TGTGCCAGCAGAAGGGGCAGGGGGCAGGATTCACCCCTCCACTTT. Amino acid sequence: CASRRGRGQDSPLHF.